This T cell receptor (beta chain) was observed in a study of cytomegalovirus exposure and HLA in healthy donors. Study observations and caveats: Among immune exposure information, only CMV serostatus was available.

With regard to this clone: Its antigen is unidentified.

Primers for the PCR totalled 60 Vbeta and 13 Jbeta. Generated by immunoSEQ multiplex PCR, the TCRdb table keeps only in-frame clones and is missing some. The sample carries around 150,000 clones, approximately 79% recorded once. The CDR3 has 12 residues. V was trimmed by 6 bases and J by 3 bases, leaving 11 bases between them. Germline V gives CDR1 SQVTM, CDR2 ANQGSEA. Material: PBMCs. The chain uses TRBV29-1 and TRBJ1-2, with D perhaps TRBD1 (6 bases). The sequence came from a male donor in good health and CMV-seronegative. In DNA form, the CDR3 reads TGCAGCGTGGGACAAGGGGACTATGGCTACACCTTC. Protein product: CSVGQGDYGYTF. The whole variable domain, remainder taken from reference TRBV29-1 and TRBJ1-2, is SAVISQKPSRDICQRGTSLTIQCQVDSQVTMMFWYRQQPGQSLTLIATANQGSEATYESGFVIDKFPISRPNLTFSTLTVSNMSPEDSSIYLCSVGQGDYGYTFGSGTRLTVV.